The sequence of this TCR beta chain was determined in a study of monozygotic twins with inflammatory bowel disease. The length of the CDR3 is 15 residues. Germline values: CDR1 SGHRS, CDR2 YFSETQ. Blood was drawn at more than 2 ml per donor. Molecular identifiers with 6-nucleotide sample barcodes were added during cDNA synthesis via template switching. Reprocessing the 5' RACE reads, TCRdb reports a single entry for every CDR3 protein and omits DNA. There are over 90,000 distinct CDR3 sequences in the sample, with 1.9% held by the top ten. The chain joins TRBV5-1 to TRBJ1-2; TCRdb reports TRBD1, a call that lacks DNA to check it against. The TCR comes from a human donor with ulcerative colitis or Crohn's disease, or a healthy co-twin of an affected twin (not recorded which). The sample comprised blood. CDR3 residues: CASSPGSDQGYGYTF. Full variable domain (remainder filled in from reference TRBV5-1 and TRBJ1-2): KAGVTQTPRYLIKTRGQQVTLSCSPISGHRSVSWYQQTPGQGLQFLFEYFSETQRNKGNFPGRFSGRQFSNSRSEMNVSTLELGDSALYLCASSPGSDQGYGYTFGSGTRLTVV.